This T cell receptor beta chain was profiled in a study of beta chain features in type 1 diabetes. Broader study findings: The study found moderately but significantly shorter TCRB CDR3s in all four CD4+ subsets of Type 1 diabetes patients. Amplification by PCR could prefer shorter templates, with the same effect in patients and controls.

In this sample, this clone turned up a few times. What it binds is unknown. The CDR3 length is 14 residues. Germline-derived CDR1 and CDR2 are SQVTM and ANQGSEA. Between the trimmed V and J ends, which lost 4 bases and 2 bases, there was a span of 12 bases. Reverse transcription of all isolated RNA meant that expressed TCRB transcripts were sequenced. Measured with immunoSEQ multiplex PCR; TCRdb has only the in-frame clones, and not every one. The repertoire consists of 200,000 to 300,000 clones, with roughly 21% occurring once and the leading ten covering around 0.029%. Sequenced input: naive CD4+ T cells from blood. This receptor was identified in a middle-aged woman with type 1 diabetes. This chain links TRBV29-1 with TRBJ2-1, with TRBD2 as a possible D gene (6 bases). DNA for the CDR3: TGCAGCGTTGTCCCTCGACTAGCCTACAATGAGCAGTTCTTC. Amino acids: CSVVPRLAYNEQFF.